The rows below give T cell receptor beta chains drawn from one sample of a study of T-cell reconstitution after alpha-beta-depleted transplantation in children. MiXCR, applied by TCRdb to the PCR reads, yields one record per CDR3 protein. The data contain hundreds of thousands of distinct CDR3 sequences, 10% to 15% of them singletons. The sequencing here drew on PBMCs, mostly from graft donor cells, taken 360 days after TCRalphabeta/CD19-depleted stem cell transplant. The receptors here all came from a male patient aged 10 to 17 who had a stem cell transplant for acute myeloid leukemia, so the T cells may come from the graft donor. Both conserved end residues are part of each CDR3. A D gene is named only where the DNA matches it firmly. Clone size is stated in some rows and not others, as once, few, many or a class when expanded.

V gene	D gene	clone size	J gene	CDR3 protein	CDR3 DNA
TRBV20-1	-	-	TRBJ2-5	CSARDPYVGQETQYF	TGCAGTGCTAGAGATCCCTATGTTGGGCAAGAGACCCAGTACTTC
TRBV24-1	-	few	TRBJ1-2	CATSDWPGGDTNGYTF	TGTGCCACCAGTGATTGGCCTGGGGGGGACACCAATGGCTACACCTTC
TRBV5-1	-	many	TRBJ2-7	CASSLGQTNYEQYF	TGCGCCAGCAGCTTAGGACAGACAAACTACGAGCAGTACTTC
TRBV6-1	TRBD1	few	TRBJ1-5	CASRSNRGSQPQHF	TGTGCCAGCAGGAGTAACAGGGGGAGTCAGCCCCAGCATTTT
TRBV12-3/TRBV12-4	TRBD2	few	TRBJ2-7	CASSSRASGRSPYEQYF	TGTGCCAGCAGTTCCCGAGCTAGCGGGAGGTCCCCCTACGAGCAGTACTTC
TRBV29-1	TRBD1	-	TRBJ2-7	CSASGGESKPLPYEQYF	TGCAGCGCCTCAGGGGGTGAATCGAAACCCTTACCCTACGAGCAGTACTTC
TRBV7-2	TRBD1	-	TRBJ2-7	CASSMTGGPYEQYF	TGTGCCAGCTCAATGACAGGGGGCCCCTACGAGCAGTACTTC
TRBV20-1	TRBD2	many	TRBJ2-1	CSAGRTSGSYEQFF	TGCAGTGCTGGTCGGACTAGCGGGAGCTATGAGCAGTTCTTC
TRBV28	TRBD2	-	TRBJ2-7	CASRYGTSGYEQYF	TGTGCCAGCAGGTACGGGACTAGCGGCTACGAGCAGTACTTC
TRBV12-3/TRBV12-4	-	few	TRBJ1-2	CASSFRGRANYGYTF	TGTGCCAGCAGTTTTCGGGGGCGAGCGAACTATGGCTACACCTTC
TRBV20-1	-	many	TRBJ2-7	CSARGIYEQYF	TGCAGCGCTAGGGGGATTTACGAGCAGTACTTC
TRBV7-8	TRBD2	few	TRBJ2-3	CASSTTARTSGRHTDTQYF	TGTGCCAGCAGCACAACCGCCCGGACTAGCGGGAGACACACAGATACGCAGTATTTT
TRBV7-3	-	few	TRBJ1-1	CASSPGRDTEAFF	TGTGCCAGCAGCCCAGGGCGGGACACTGAAGCTTTCTTT
TRBV28	TRBD2	-	TRBJ2-1	CASRNPGLAGGPGESNEQFF	TGTGCCAGCCGGAACCCGGGACTAGCGGGAGGGCCAGGGGAGTCCAATGAGCAGTTCTTC
TRBV12-3/TRBV12-4	-	many	TRBJ2-1	CASSLMQIYNEQFF	TGTGCCAGCAGTTTAATGCAGATCTACAATGAGCAGTTCTTC
TRBV25-1	-	-	TRBJ2-7	CASARPGAYEQYF	TGTGCCAGCGCTAGACCAGGGGCCTACGAGCAGTACTTC
TRBV10-3	TRBD1	-	TRBJ2-1	CAISDPGQGNNEQFF	TGTGCCATCAGTGACCCGGGACAGGGTAACAATGAGCAGTTCTTC
TRBV14	TRBD1	-	TRBJ1-1	CASSHSGGGGQGSTEAFF	TGTGCCAGCAGCCACTCTGGCGGTGGAGGACAGGGGAGCACTGAAGCTTTCTTT
TRBV15	-	-	TRBJ2-7	CATSRVGNYEQYF	TGTGCCACCAGCAGAGTAGGAAACTACGAGCAGTACTTC
TRBV11-1	TRBD1	-	TRBJ1-2	CASSSYPTGRSLYGYTF	TGTGCCAGCAGCTCCTACCCGACAGGGAGGTCCCTATATGGCTACACCTTC
TRBV20-1	TRBD2	many	TRBJ2-1	CSALRYLIAGGPYNEQFF	TGCAGTGCTCTACGATACCTGATAGCGGGAGGGCCGTACAATGAGCAGTTCTTC
TRBV2	TRBD2	-	TRBJ2-1	CASSGGTSGRPGNEQFF	TGTGCCAGCAGTGGAGGGACTAGCGGGAGGCCAGGGAATGAGCAGTTCTTC
TRBV11-2	-	many	TRBJ2-1	CASSLDVGSLYEQFF	TGTGCCAGCAGCTTAGATGTCGGGAGTCTCTATGAGCAGTTCTTC
TRBV27	-	-	TRBJ2-1	CASGRRFGTGVYNEQFF	TGTGCCAGCGGCAGGAGGTTTGGGACTGGGGTCTACAATGAGCAGTTCTTC
TRBV4-3	-	few	TRBJ2-5	CASSQERLAYGIQETQYF	TGCGCCAGCAGCCAAGAGCGGCTAGCATATGGCATCCAAGAGACCCAGTACTTC
TRBV6-2/TRBV6-3	TRBD2	few	TRBJ2-1	CASSRGLAGVWEQFF	TGTGCCAGCAGCCGGGGACTAGCGGGAGTATGGGAGCAGTTCTTC
TRBV21-1	-	few	TRBJ2-4	CASSKRFSDRERNIQYF	TGTGCCAGCAGCAAACGCTTCTCTGACAGAGAACGGAACATTCAGTACTTC
TRBV6-6	TRBD1	-	TRBJ2-1	CASSKTGEQFF	TGTGCCAGCAGCAAGACAGGGGAGCAGTTCTTC
TRBV12-3/TRBV12-4	TRBD1	few	TRBJ2-1	CASTIQGPFGRGQFF	TGTGCCAGCACCATACAGGGGCCTTTTGGTAGAGGGCAGTTCTTC
TRBV7-8	-	-	TRBJ1-6	CASSLVSGWDSPLHF	TGTGCCAGCAGCTTAGTATCAGGGTGGGATTCACCCCTCCACTTT
TRBV5-6	TRBD1	-	TRBJ1-5	CASSLSQGGVHQPQHF	TGTGCCAGCAGCTTGTCACAGGGGGGAGTGCATCAGCCCCAGCATTTT
TRBV11-2	-	many	TRBJ2-7	CASSLEPVLYEQYF	TGTGCCAGCAGCTTAGAGCCAGTTCTCTACGAGCAGTACTTC
TRBV28	-	many	TRBJ2-5	CASSRDVYQETQYF	TGTGCCAGCAGCCGTGACGTGTACCAAGAGACCCAGTACTTC
TRBV12-3/TRBV12-4	-	few	TRBJ1-2	CASSFDSYYGYTF	TGTGCCAGCAGCTTTGACAGCTACTATGGCTACACCTTC
TRBV28	-	-	TRBJ1-2	CASSSTGGLNGYTF	TGTGCCAGCAGTTCGACGGGGGGCTTGAACGGCTACACCTTC
TRBV21-1	-	-	TRBJ1-5	CASVYRDSNQPQHF	TGTGCCAGCGTCTACAGGGATAGCAATCAGCCCCAGCATTTT
TRBV11-1	-	-	TRBJ2-1	CASSFAALNGEQFF	TGTGCCAGCAGTTTCGCGGCCCTGAACGGTGAGCAGTTCTTC
TRBV7-8	-	once	TRBJ1-4	CASSQRTGGGTNEKLFF	TGTGCCAGCAGCCAACGGACTGGAGGCGGAACTAATGAAAAACTGTTTTTT
TRBV11-3	-	few	TRBJ2-7	CASSSRNGSYEQYF	TGTGCCAGCAGCTCGAGGAATGGGTCCTACGAGCAGTACTTC
TRBV28	TRBD2	-	TRBJ2-5	CAYGASGRRETQYF	TGTGCCTACGGGGCTAGCGGGAGACGGGAGACCCAGTACTTC
TRBV28	-	few	TRBJ2-7	CASSRLREQPYEQYF	TGTGCCAGCAGCAGATTGCGAGAACAGCCCTACGAGCAGTACTTC
TRBV5-1	-	-	TRBJ2-7	CASSLGANYEQYF	TGCGCCAGCAGCTTGGGCGCTAACTACGAGCAGTACTTC
TRBV29-1	-	many	TRBJ2-3	CSVEQYQVPDTQYF	TGCAGCGTTGAACAATACCAAGTCCCAGATACGCAGTATTTT
TRBV28	-	-	TRBJ2-7	CASTQGNEQYF	TGTGCCAGCACACAGGGAAACGAGCAGTACTTC
TRBV28	TRBD2	-	TRBJ2-5	CASSLWVRLAGIQETQYF	TGTGCCAGCAGTTTATGGGTCCGGCTAGCGGGAATCCAAGAGACCCAGTACTTC
TRBV20-1	TRBD2	-	TRBJ2-2	CSAGLAGVETGELFF	TGCAGTGCTGGACTAGCGGGAGTTGAAACCGGGGAGCTGTTTTTT